This TCR beta chain came from a study of cytomegalovirus exposure and HLA in healthy donors. Overall study results and limits: In a later analysis, V- and J-gene trimming of beta chains associated with a DCLRE1C missense variant, replicated independently. After further analysis at a later stage, 16,951 TCR beta sequences were associated with HLA alleles at 0.05 false discovery rate.

The PCR ran on 60 Vbeta and 13 Jbeta primers. Measured with immunoSEQ multiplex PCR; TCRdb has only the in-frame clones, and not every one. Its table records 65,000 to 85,000 clones. As concerns this clone: The antigen is not known.

Germline CDR1 is SGHAT and CDR2 is FQNNGV. The length of the CDR3 is 14 residues. Trimming cost V 4 bases and J 9 bases, with 17 bases left between them. Sequenced input: PBMCs. The chain is built from TRBV11-2 and TRBJ2-3, with D possibly matching TRBD2 (6 bases). The sequence was collected from a female donor in good health and CMV-seropositive. The CDR3 DNA is TGTGCCAGCAGCTCTACCCATCCAGGAGGGACGCAGTATTTT. It encodes CASSSTHPGGTQYF.